This T cell receptor (beta chain) was identified in a study of sequential checkpoint blockade in melanoma. Regarding treatment: randomized to nivolumab then ipilimumab (arm A) or the reverse (arm B). No patient had prior DNA-damaging chemotherapy. Sorted cells were live CD3+CD8+, lacking CD19 and CD56, from PBMCs. Data came from immunoSEQ multiplex PCR; TCRdb stores just in-frame clones and leaves some out. The sample lists 27,000 or so clones; about 77% were seen once. CDR3 length equals 13 residues. V shed 2 bases and J shed 12 bases, with 14 bases lying between them. Germline lookup yields CDR1 MRHNA and CDR2 SNTAGT.

This sample comprised CD8+ T cells sorted from blood (inferred from file names), obtained from a patient given nivolumab and ipilimumab in sequence. The source of this sequence is a human donor with melanoma. V usage is TRBV6-4 and J usage is TRBJ2-1, with D unresolved. This CDR3 reads CASSDNPAEGQFF. The CDR3 DNA sequence: TGTGCCAGCAGTGACAACCCTGCGGAAGGGCAGTTCTTC.